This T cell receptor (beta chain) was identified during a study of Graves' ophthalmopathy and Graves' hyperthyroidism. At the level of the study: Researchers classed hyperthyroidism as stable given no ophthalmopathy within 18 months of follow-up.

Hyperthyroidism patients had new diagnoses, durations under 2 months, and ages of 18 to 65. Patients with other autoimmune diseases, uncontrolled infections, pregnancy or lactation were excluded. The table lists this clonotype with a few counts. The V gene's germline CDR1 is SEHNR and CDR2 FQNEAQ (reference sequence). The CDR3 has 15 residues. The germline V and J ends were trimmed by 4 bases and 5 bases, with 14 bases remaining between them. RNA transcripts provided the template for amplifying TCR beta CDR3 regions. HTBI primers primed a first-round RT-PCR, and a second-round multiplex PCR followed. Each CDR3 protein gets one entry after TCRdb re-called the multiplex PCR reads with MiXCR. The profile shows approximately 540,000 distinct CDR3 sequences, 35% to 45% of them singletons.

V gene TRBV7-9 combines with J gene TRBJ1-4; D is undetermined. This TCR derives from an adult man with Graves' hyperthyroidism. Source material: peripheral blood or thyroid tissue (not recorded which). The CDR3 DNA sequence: TGTGCCAGCAGCTCCCTGTTGCAGCGGAATGAAAAACTGTTTTTT. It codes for CASSSLLQRNEKLFF.